The next 28 T cell receptor beta chains were all read from a single sample in a study of shared clonotypes between healthy human individuals. The repertoire was sequenced with immunoSEQ multiplex PCR; TCRdb's copy has only in-frame clones and lacks some. The table shows around 2,000,000 clones, with 90% to 95% occurring only once. Naive CD8 cells lacked CD45RO, underwent positive selection for CCR7 and left out terminally differentiated effector memory CD45RA+ cells. The sample was naive CD8+ T cells from PBMCs. Receptors originate from a man between 18 and 35 years old in good health. Some clones in this sample may be carry-over from other donors' samples.

V and J are TRBV4-1 and TRBJ1-4; 10 nucleotides align to TRBD1. Trimming at V came to 4 bases and at J to 12 bases, leaving 11 bases not matched to a gene. The CDR3 sequence is 15 residues long. Germline lookup yields CDR1 MGHRA and CDR2 YSYEKL. CDR3 amino acids: CASSPNTRDRGELFF. The DNA of the CDR3 is TGCGCCAGCAGCCCGAACACCCGGGACAGGGGAGAACTGTTTTTT.

This clone has a single count. V is TRBV5-8 and J is TRBJ1-2; D is uncertain. Trimming stripped 7 bases from V and 7 bases from J, with 5 bases between. The CDR3 length is 9 residues. Germline V gene data show CDR1 as SGHTS and CDR2 as YDEGEE. CDR3 in amino acids: CASFGGYTF. As DNA, the CDR3 is TGTGCCAGCTTCGGTGGCTACACCTTC.

As to this clone: Distinct nucleotide sequences in the sample also encode this CDR3. The V gene is TRBV29-1, the J gene TRBJ2-5; 8 bases fit TRBD2. The junction had 2 bases not matched to a gene; V was cut back by 4 bases and J by 1 base. CDR1 and CDR2 from the germline V gene are SQVTM and ANQGSEA. The CDR3 spans 13 residues. CDR3 sequence (DNA): TGCAGCGTTGTCGGGGGGGGCCAAGAGACCCAGTACTTC. Protein sequence: CSVVGGGQETQYF.

A note on this clone: The same CDR3 arises from other DNA sequences in this sample as well. The chain uses TRBV27 and TRBJ1-2, with TRBD1 matching over 7 bases. After removal of 2 bases from V and 8 bases from J, the junction contained 5 bases not matched to a gene. Germline V CDR1 and CDR2: MNHEY, SMNVEV (reference sequence). There are 13 residues in the CDR3. Here the CDR3 reads CASSLRTGTGYTF. The CDR3 DNA reads as TGTGCCAGCAGTTTAAGGACAGGCACGGGCTACACCTTC.

The rearrangement joins TRBV19 to TRBJ1-5; D possibly corresponds to TRBD1 (5 bases). Germline V CDR1 and CDR2: LNHDA, SQIVND (reference sequence). This CDR3 contains 16 residues. The V and J ends lost 0 bases and 1 base respectively, with 10 bases between them. CDR3 protein: CASSIDAGRSNQPQHF. CDR3 in DNA: TGTGCCAGTAGTATAGATGCGGGGCGGAGCAATCAGCCCCAGCATTTT.

This clone was recorded only once. The same CDR3 can be traced to other DNA sequences in this sample. The genes are TRBV25-1 and TRBJ2-7; D is unclear. V lost 3 bases and J lost 4, with 10 bases in between. The germline CDR1 and CDR2 sequences are MGHDK and SYGVNS. The CDR3 is made up of 13 amino acids. DNA for the CDR3: TGTGCCAGCAGTGATGGCGGACCATACGAGCAGTACTTC. This gives the protein CASSDGGPYEQYF.

The chain combines TRBV2 with TRBJ1-2, with D possibly being TRBD1 (5 bases). V lost 3 bases and J 3 bases, leaving 11 bases between the germline ends. CDR3 size: 14 residues. Per the germline V gene, CDR1 is SNHLY and CDR2 is FYNNEI. CDR3: CASSEMGTYYGYTF. In nucleotides, the CDR3 is TGTGCCAGCAGTGAGATGGGGACCTACTATGGCTACACCTTC.

This clone was observed a single time. J is TRBJ2-7 and V is TRBV5-1, with 7 bases that match TRBD1. The junction had 4 bases not matched to a gene; V was cut back by 3 bases and J by 1 base. From germline, CDR1 is SGHRS and CDR2 YFSETQ. There are 14 residues in the CDR3. CDR3 sequence (DNA): TGCGCCAGCAGCTGGAGGACAGGTTCCTACGAGCAGTACTTC. Translating gives CASSWRTGSYEQYF.

The V and J genes are TRBV4-1 and TRBJ2-7; perhaps TRBD2 as D (6 bases). V was clipped by 3 bases and J by 6 bases, with 15 bases between them. This CDR3 is built from 14 residues. Germline V gene sequence: CDR1 MGHRA, CDR2 YSYEKL. In DNA, the CDR3 is TGCGCCAGCAGCCACAGGAGGGGTGGGGGCGAGCAGTACTTC. Translating gives CASSHRRGGGEQYF.

The chain is built from TRBV7-6 and TRBJ2-1; D is unresolved. The length of the CDR3 is 15 residues. Per the germline V gene, CDR1 is SGHVS and CDR2 is FNYEAQ. V was shortened by 1 base and J by 3 bases, with 10 bases between the two germline ends. The CDR3 bases are TGTGCCAGCAGCTTAGACAGCTCTTTCTACAATGAGCAGTTCTTC. It yields the protein CASSLDSSFYNEQFF. Looking up the rest from reference TRBV7-6 and TRBJ2-1 gives the full variable domain: GAGVSQSPRYKVTKRGQDVALRCDPISGHVSLYWYRQALGQGPEFLTYFNYEAQQDKSGLPNDRFSAERPEGSISTLTIQRTEQRDSAMYRCASSLDSSFYNEQFFGPGTRLTVL.

The chain uses TRBV9 and TRBJ2-1; D gene ambiguous. The CDR3 consists of 17 residues. Germline CDR1 is SGDLS and CDR2 is YYNGEE. With 3 bases removed from V and 2 bases from J, the gap between germline ends came to 18 bases. The CDR3 loop reads CASSGGRWEDTYNEQFF. DNA of the CDR3: TGTGCCAGCAGCGGTGGCAGATGGGAAGACACCTACAATGAGCAGTTCTTC. Variable domain in full (rest from reference TRBV9 and TRBJ2-1): DSGVTQTPKHLITATGQRVTLRCSPRSGDLSVYWYQQSLDQGLQFLIQYYNGEERAKGNILERFSAQQFPDLHSELNLSSLELGDSALYFCASSGGRWEDTYNEQFFGPGTRLTVL.

CDR3 region: CASSLEDGTLIGSNQPQHF. The CDR3 DNA is TGTGCCAGCAGCTTAGAAGACGGGACCCTTATCGGGAGCAATCAGCCCCAGCATTTT. The chain recombines TRBV7-2 with TRBJ1-5, with D perhaps TRBD1 (5 bases). V was clipped by 1 base and J by 1 base, with 20 bases between them. The CDR3 is made up of 19 amino acids. The germline gives CDR1 SGHTA, CDR2 FQGNSA.

CDR3 bases: TGTGCCAGCAGTTTATCGGGGGGGGTGAGAGAGACCCAGTACTTC. It codes for CASSLSGGVRETQYF. The V call is TRBV27, the J call TRBJ2-5; 7 nucleotides agree with TRBD2. The CDR3 runs to 15 residues. V was pared by 0 bases and J by 4 bases, with 5 bases of the junction left unmatched. CDR1 is MNHEY and CDR2 is SMNVEV in the germline V gene (reference sequence).

This clone was observed once. V usage is TRBV4-1 and J usage is TRBJ2-1; 7 nucleotides agree with TRBD1. The CDR3 has 15 residues. V shed 0 bases and J 9 bases; nucleotides not matched to a gene: 8. Germline CDR1 is MGHRA and CDR2 is YSYEKL. CDR3 sequence: CASSQEGQSSAEQFF. CDR3 sequence (DNA): TGCGCCAGCAGCCAAGAGGGACAGTCATCGGCTGAGCAGTTCTTC.

This chain links TRBV29-1 with TRBJ2-1, with D maybe TRBD1 (5 bases). This CDR3 has 12 amino acids. Germline V gene data show CDR1 as SQVTM and CDR2 as ANQGSEA. CDR3 protein: CRGQGPYNEQFF. The CDR3 coding sequence is TGCAGAGGACAAGGACCCTACAATGAGCAGTTCTTC.

The J gene is TRBJ2-7, the V gene TRBV27, with 13 bases lining up with TRBD2. CDR3 length equals 17 residues. The germline V gene has CDR1 MNHEY and CDR2 SMNVEV (reference sequence). The V segment lost 5 bases and the J segment 3 bases; nucleotides outside the gene matches: 10. CDR3 protein: CASSPTSGRPSNYEQYF. In DNA, the CDR3 is TGTGCCAGCAGTCCGACTAGCGGGAGGCCATCTAACTACGAGCAGTACTTC.

The V call is TRBV7-8, the J call TRBJ2-7; the match to TRBD2 covers 13 bases. The CDR3 extends over 14 amino acids. Germline V lookup: CDR1 SGHVS, CDR2 FQNEAQ. J lost 4 bases, V lost 5 bases, and 2 bases had no gene match. Here the CDR3 reads CASSPGLAGYEQYF. The CDR3 DNA is TGTGCCAGCAGCCCGGGACTAGCGGGATACGAGCAGTACTTC. The full variable domain, in which reference TRBV7-8 and TRBJ2-7 provide the parts outside the CDR3, is GAGVSQSPRYKVAKRGQDVALRCDPISGHVSLFWYQQALGQGPEFLTYFQNEAQLDKSGLPSDRFFAERPEGSVSTLKIQRTQQEDSAVYLCASSPGLAGYEQYFGPGTRLTVT.

This chain links TRBV11-2 with TRBJ2-7; D possibly corresponds to TRBD1 (5 bases). Germline CDR1 is SGHAT and CDR2 is FQNNGV. V lost 5 bases and J 3 bases, leaving 11 bases between the germline ends. This CDR3 region has 13 residues. CDR3 sequence: CASSPGTGYEQYF. CDR3 bases: TGTGCCAGCAGCCCAGGCACAGGCTACGAGCAGTACTTC.

The genes are TRBV28 and TRBJ2-3; D assignment may be TRBD1 or TRBD2 (6 bases each). V lost 6 bases and J lost 1, with 14 bases in between. Germline values: CDR1 MDHEN, CDR2 SYDVKM. The CDR3 loop spans 15 amino acids. The CDR3 bases are TGTGCCAGCAGCCGGAGGGGGGACGGCACAGATACGCAGTATTTT. This codes for CASSRRGDGTDTQYF.

This clone was counted a single time. The chain has TRBV7-3 and TRBJ2-1; 11 positions match TRBD2. The CDR3 spans 15 residues. Germline V lookup: CDR1 SGHTA, CDR2 FQGTGA. The V gene end was trimmed by 5 bases and the J gene end by 6 bases; junction bases not matched to a gene: 6. The CDR3 here is CASSILAGAGNEQFF. For the CDR3, the DNA is TGTGCCAGCAGCATACTAGCGGGAGCGGGCAATGAGCAGTTCTTC.

The chain joins TRBV4-2 to TRBJ1-5; 10 nucleotides line up with TRBD1. The V gene's germline CDR1 is LGHNA and CDR2 YNFKEQ. J was trimmed by 9 bases and V by 4 bases; bases with no gene match: 12. The CDR3 consists of 16 residues. Written as DNA, the CDR3 is TGTGCCAGCAGCCCTCAACTCGGGACAGGGGAGCGGCCCCAGCATTTT. This encodes CASSPQLGTGERPQHF.

This clone was seen a few times. The V call is TRBV20-1, the J call TRBJ1-1; no definite D call. The CDR3 extends over 10 amino acids. V was pared by 6 bases and J by 11 bases, with 13 bases between. CDR1 and CDR2 (germline): DFQATT, SNEGSKA (reference sequence). DNA of the CDR3: TGCAGTGCCCTAAATACTCCGGCTTTCTTT. Residues: CSALNTPAFF.

This rearrangement joins TRBV5-1 to TRBJ1-1, with D tentatively TRBD1 (6 bases). The CDR3 totals 15 residues. Germline-derived CDR1 and CDR2 are SGHRS and YFSETQ. Trimming cost V 4 bases and J 2 bases, with 15 bases left between them. CDR3 sequence (DNA): TGCGCCAGCAGCCAGGGGACCGGGAGAAACACTGAAGCTTTCTTT. This codes for CASSQGTGRNTEAFF.

Points on this clone: Other nucleotide sequences from this sample produce the same CDR3. The chain recombines TRBV27 with TRBJ1-3; D uncertain. The CDR3 contains 14 residues. The germline gives CDR1 MNHEY, CDR2 SMNVEV (reference sequence). Trimming took off 2 bases at V and 1 base at J, with 6 bases between the two ends. The CDR3 region has the DNA TGTGCCAGCAGTTTAAGGGCATCTGGAAACACCATATATTTT. Its protein product is CASSLRASGNTIYF.

This chain uses TRBV29-1 with TRBJ2-1; tentatively, D is TRBD1 or TRBD2 (6 bases each). Trimming cost V 1 base and J 9 bases, with 19 bases left between them. The CDR3 spans 15 residues. Germline CDR1 is SQVTM and CDR2 is ANQGSEA. The CDR3 DNA sequence: TGCAGCGTTGAAGGGCTAGCGAGAGGGGGTAGTGAGCAGTTCTTC. It encodes CSVEGLARGGSEQFF.

CDR3 coding DNA: TGTGCCAGCAGTTCGTACAGGGAGAGTTGGCAAGAGACCCAGTACTTC. This encodes CASSSYRESWQETQYF. The chain links TRBV6-5 to TRBJ2-5; TRBD1 is a possible D gene (6 bases). The CDR3 is made up of 16 amino acids. Per germline, CDR1 MNHEY and CDR2 SVGAGI. The ends were cut back, 4 bases at V and 2 bases at J, with 17 bases in the middle.

The chain couples TRBV7-2 to TRBJ1-2; D possibly corresponds to TRBD1 (5 bases). Germline V gene data show CDR1 as SGHTA and CDR2 as FQGNSA. The V end lost 4 bases, the J end lost 6 bases, and 15 bases lay between the germline ends. The CDR3 loop spans 14 amino acids. The CDR3 is CASSSWRGPDGYTF. CDR3 in DNA: TGTGCCAGCAGCTCCTGGAGGGGTCCGGATGGCTACACCTTC.

The V gene is TRBV28, the J gene TRBJ1-1; no reliable D call. The CDR3 contains 13 residues. Deletions cut 7 bases from V and 0 bases from J, with 9 bases between. From germline, CDR1 is MDHEN and CDR2 SYDVKM. In DNA form, the CDR3 reads TGTGCCAGCAAAGGTGACTTGAACACTGAAGCTTTCTTT. Residues: CASKGDLNTEAFF.